This T cell receptor beta chain came from a study of T cells in women clearing cervical HPV infection. Turning to the study itself: Donors had HPV16-related CIN3 or worse; 2 had invasive cancer. The study, taken as a whole, reports: TRBV6-7 relative abundance averaged about 0.1% in cases and under 0.2% in controls. Associations may precede or follow infection; HPV-specific or memory T cells were not isolated.

Using immunoSEQ multiplex PCR, the repertoire was profiled, and TCRdb retains in-frame clones only, with some absent. The table lists about 35,000 clones. Comment on this clone: Its specificity is unknown. The read falls 3 residues short of the CDR3 end, and the missing part is taken from the germline J gene.

The CDR3 extends over 14 amino acids. Germline values: CDR1 SNHLY, CDR2 FYNNEI. Trimming at V came to 4 bases and at J to 7 bases, leaving 5 bases not matched to a gene. V is TRBV2 and J is TRBJ2-2, with 8 bases aligning to TRBD1. This TCR was sampled from a woman between 18 and 69 years old with a cervical HPV16 infection that either progressed to CIN3+ or cleared (not recorded which). Input material: blood buffy coat. This CDR3 reads CASSGQGWVGELFF. CDR3 bases read: TGTGCCAGCAGTGGACAGGGGTGGGTCGGGGAG.